This note documents a single TCR beta chain sequence. Germline CDR1 and CDR2: MNHEY and SMNVEV (reference sequence). The ends were cut back, 4 bases at V and 7 bases at J, with 11 bases in the middle. The CDR3 covers 13 residues. This entry belongs to a study of technical replicates of blood from a few donors. Profiling relied on immunoSEQ multiplex PCR, and the TCRdb table lists in-frame clones only, not all of them. The table records over 50,000 clones, around 97% of them present only once. The chain recombines TRBV27 with TRBJ2-1; perhaps TRBD2 as D (6 bases). The receptor was isolated from a human donor in good health. The sample was T cells isolated from PBMCs. The CDR3 region is CASSSLGGNEQFF. As DNA, the CDR3 is TGTGCCAGCAGTTCACTGGGGGGTAATGAGCAGTTCTTC.